Listed here are 24 T cell receptor beta chains from one sample, sequenced in a study of PD-1 blockade in classical Hodgkin lymphoma. All patients experienced relapse after autologous stem cell transplantation, and brentuximab vedotin exposure was variable. The data were produced by immunoSEQ multiplex PCR, yet TCRdb's version contains in-frame clones alone and is incomplete. The table shows some 6,800 clones, with over 65% occurring only once. Sequenced here: peripheral blood mononuclear cells (PBMCs), sampled at baseline. These receptor sequences come from a human donor with classical Hodgkin lymphoma.

The rearrangement joins TRBV7-9 to TRBJ2-7; D is tentatively TRBD1 or TRBD2 (5 bases each). The CDR3 is 13 residues long. Looked up from germline, CDR1 is SEHNR and CDR2 is FQNEAQ (reference sequence). The V end was cut by 2 bases, the J end by 3 bases, with 8 bases between. CDR3 protein: CASSLPGGYEQYF. Written as DNA, the CDR3 is TGTGCCAGCAGCTTACCTGGGGGCTACGAGCAGTACTTC.

The chain is built from TRBV5-4 and TRBJ2-3; no firm D call. V was shortened by 5 bases and J by 6 bases, with 13 bases between the two germline ends. Germline CDR1 is SGHNT and CDR2 is YYREEE (reference sequence). This CDR3 has 13 residues. DNA for the CDR3: TGTGCCAGCAGAGTGGGTGGTCAGGATACGCAGTATTTT. The encoded protein is CASRVGGQDTQYF. The full variable domain, with the rest looked up from reference TRBV5-4 and TRBJ2-3, is ETGVTQSPTHLIKTRGQQVTLRCSSQSGHNTVSWYQQALGQGPQFIFQYYREEENGRGNFPPRFSGLQFPNYSSELNVNALELDDSALYLCASRVGGQDTQYFGPGTRLTVL.

With regard to this clone: The same CDR3 arises from other DNA sequences in this sample as well. The chain links TRBV7-2 to TRBJ1-4; weak D call: TRBD1 (5 bases). The CDR3 runs 15 residues. CDR1 SGHTA and CDR2 FQGNSA come from the germline V gene. Trimming left V 5 bases short and J 7 bases short, with 17 bases between. CDR3 residues: CASSPRQRRGEKLFF. DNA for the CDR3: TGTGCCAGCAGCCCAAGACAGAGGAGAGGTGAAAAACTGTTTTTT.

The V gene is TRBV5-1, the J gene TRBJ2-7; 8 nucleotides line up with TRBD1. The CDR3 is 14 residues long. Trimming cost V 6 bases and J 5 bases; bases outside gene matches: 10. Germline values: CDR1 SGHRS, CDR2 YFSETQ. CDR3 DNA: TGCGCCAGCAAATTAGGACAGGGATCGGACGAGCAGTACTTC. As protein: CASKLGQGSDEQYF.

The V call is TRBV5-5, the J call TRBJ2-3; TRBD2 is a possible D gene (6 bases). CDR3 length equals 15 residues. CDR1 SGHKS and CDR2 YYEKEE come from the germline V gene (reference sequence). The V end was cut by 3 bases, the J end by 0 bases, with 11 bases between. The CDR3 DNA follows: TGTGCCAGCAGCTCAAATAGCGGTAGCACAGATACGCAGTATTTT. It yields the protein CASSSNSGSTDTQYF.

CDR3 sequence reads: CAWSPGGTAGYTF. The CDR3, as DNA: TGTGCCTGGAGTCCAGGGGGCACGGCTGGCTACACCTTC. This chain joins TRBV30 and TRBJ1-2, with 8 bases matching TRBD1. Germline CDR1 GTSNPN, CDR2 SVGIG (reference sequence). This CDR3 has 13 amino acids. V shed 2 bases, J shed 7 bases, and the junction held 6 bases outside the gene matches.

The rearrangement uses TRBV4-2 and TRBJ2-1, with 7 nucleotides matching TRBD2. The CDR3 spans 16 residues. The germline V gene has CDR1 LGHNA and CDR2 YNFKEQ. V was pared by 0 bases and J by 3 bases, with 5 bases of the junction left unmatched. CDR3 in DNA: TGTGCCAGCAGCCAAGAAGCGGGAAGCAACTACAATGAGCAGTTCTTC. Its protein product is CASSQEAGSNYNEQFF.

The rearrangement joins TRBV13 to TRBJ1-5, with a tentative D call TRBD1 (5 bases). CDR3 length: 14 residues. CDR1 and CDR2 (germline): PRHDT, FYEKMQ (reference sequence). The V end was cut by 4 bases, the J end by 4 bases, with 11 bases between. CDR3 residues: CASSSGHGNQPQHF. The CDR3 bases are TGTGCCAGCAGCTCTGGACATGGGAATCAGCCCCAGCATTTT. Supplemented by reference TRBV13 and TRBJ1-5, the full variable domain reads AAGVIQSPRHLIKEKRETATLKCYPIPRHDTVYWYQQGPGQDPQFLISFYEKMQSDKGSIPDRFSAQQFSDYHSELNMSSLELGDSALYFCASSSGHGNQPQHFGDGTRLSIL.

The V and J genes are TRBV7-9 and TRBJ1-2; D gene uncertain. The CDR3 sequence is 12 residues long. Trimming cost V 5 bases and J 8 bases, with 12 bases left between them. The germline V gene has CDR1 SEHNR and CDR2 FQNEAQ (reference sequence). CDR3 loop: CASSREMGGYTF. The CDR3 nucleotides are TGTGCCAGCAGCCGAGAAATGGGCGGCTACACCTTC.

V usage is TRBV5-1 and J usage is TRBJ1-2; TRBD1 aligns across 7 bases. The CDR3 covers 14 residues. V lost 0 bases, J lost 9 bases, and 8 bases stayed unmatched. Germline V gene data show CDR1 as SGHRS and CDR2 as YFSETQ. The CDR3 DNA reads TGCGCCAGCAGCTTGGAAGACAGGGCGGGGAGCTACACCTTC. The encoded protein is CASSLEDRAGSYTF.

The V gene is TRBV25-1, the J gene TRBJ1-2; unclear D gene. CDR1 MGHDK and CDR2 SYGVNS come from the germline V gene. The CDR3 contains 13 residues. The V and J ends lost 8 bases and 8 bases respectively, with 18 bases between them. Here the CDR3 reads CASGEARVGGYTF. The CDR3 region has the DNA TGTGCCAGCGGCGAGGCGAGGGTGGGCGGCTACACCTTC.

The chain has TRBV9 and TRBJ2-1, with TRBD1 matching 10 bases. The CDR3 spans 16 residues. The germline V gene has CDR1 SGDLS and CDR2 YYNGEE. V shed 4 bases and J 2 bases; nucleotides not matched to a gene: 6. This CDR3 reads CASSPPGQGTYNEQFF. In DNA form, the CDR3 reads TGTGCCAGCAGCCCCCCGGGACAGGGGACCTACAATGAGCAGTTCTTC.

This clone has a handful of counts. The rearrangement uses TRBV30 and TRBJ2-7, with 10 bases identical to TRBD2. Germline trimming cut 0 bases from V and 5 bases from J; bases unmatched to any gene: 4. The CDR3 runs 14 residues. Germline CDR1 GTSNPN, CDR2 SVGIG (reference sequence). CDR3 loop: CAWSVRTSGNEQYF. In DNA, the CDR3 is TGTGCCTGGAGTGTTAGGACTAGCGGTAACGAGCAGTACTTC. The full variable domain, with the rest looked up from reference TRBV30 and TRBJ2-7, is SQTIHQWPATLVQPVGSPLSLECTVEGTSNPNLYWYRQAAGRGLQLLFYSVGIGQISSEVPQNLSASRPQDRQFILSSKKLLLSDSGFYLCAWSVRTSGNEQYFGPGTRLTVT.

This chain links TRBV7-9 with TRBJ1-4, with a weak D call TRBD1 (6 bases). The germline V and J ends were trimmed by 3 bases and 7 bases, with 9 bases remaining between them. The CDR3 extends over 13 amino acids. Germline CDR1 reads SEHNR; CDR2 reads FQNEAQ (reference sequence). This chain's CDR3 is CASSFTGTEKLFF. In DNA, the CDR3 is TGTGCCAGCAGCTTCACAGGGACTGAAAAACTGTTTTTT.

This clone was seen only a few times. CDR3 DNA sequence: TGCAGCGTTGGGGGTACTGAAGCTTTCTTT. Translating it yields CSVGGTEAFF. The V gene is TRBV29-1, the J gene TRBJ1-1; D is unclear. Deletions cut 4 bases from V and 5 bases from J, with 5 bases between. The CDR3 contains 10 residues. Germline loops: CDR1 SQVTM, CDR2 ANQGSEA. The full variable domain, completed using reference TRBV29-1 and TRBJ1-1, is SAVISQKPSRDICQRGTSLTIQCQVDSQVTMMFWYRQQPGQSLTLIATANQGSEATYESGFVIDKFPISRPNLTFSTLTVSNMSPEDSSIYLCSVGGTEAFFGQGTRLTVV.

The chain links TRBV19 to TRBJ2-3, with TRBD2 identical over 7 bases. CDR1 and CDR2 (germline): LNHDA, SQIVND (reference sequence). V shed 3 bases, J shed 0 bases, and the junction held 6 bases outside the gene matches. CDR3 size: 16 residues. CDR3 DNA sequence: TGTGCCAGTAGTATCGGGGGGACTTCTAGCACAGATACGCAGTATTTT. Protein: CASSIGGTSSTDTQYF.

V usage is TRBV19 and J usage is TRBJ2-2, with TRBD2 matching over 10 bases. There are 16 residues in the CDR3. From germline, CDR1 is LNHDA and CDR2 SQIVND (reference sequence). V trimming: 3 bases; J trimming: 7 bases; junction bases outside the gene matches: 8. CDR3 DNA sequence: TGTGCCAGTAGTATGGAAGCGGGGGGGCGGTTCGGGGAGCTGTTTTTT. It encodes CASSMEAGGRFGELFF.

V usage is TRBV7-2 and J usage is TRBJ2-7; tentative D call: TRBD2 (5 bases). Germline V CDR1 and CDR2: SGHTA, FQGNSA. This CDR3 region has 16 residues. Between the trimmed V and J ends, which lost 0 bases and 3 bases, there was a span of 15 bases. The CDR3 sequence is CASSLATGSGGYEQYF. The CDR3 DNA is TGTGCCAGCAGCTTAGCTACGGGATCGGGTGGCTACGAGCAGTACTTC.

The CDR3: CASSDIHGASPTYNEQFF. The CDR3 DNA reads TGTGCCAGCAGTGATATCCACGGAGCTAGCCCTACCTACAATGAGCAGTTCTTC. This chain uses TRBV2 with TRBJ2-1; the D gene is possibly TRBD2 (5 bases). The germline V gene has CDR1 SNHLY and CDR2 FYNNEI. Trimming stripped 3 bases from V and 2 bases from J, with 20 bases between. This CDR3 has 18 amino acids.

CDR3 loop: CASSLTASSGNTIYF. The CDR3 DNA follows: TGTGCCAGCAGCTTGACAGCGTCCTCTGGAAACACCATATATTTT. This chain joins TRBV7-2 and TRBJ1-3, with TRBD1 as a possible D gene (5 bases). Germline V gives CDR1 SGHTA, CDR2 FQGNSA. CDR3 length equals 15 residues. V was trimmed by 3 bases and J by 0 bases, leaving 9 bases between them.

This chain connects TRBV19 to TRBJ1-6, with a weak D call TRBD1 (6 bases). This CDR3 contains 16 residues. CDR1 is LNHDA, CDR2 SQIVND, per germline (reference sequence). V was pared by 3 bases and J by 5 bases, with 14 bases between. In DNA form, the CDR3 reads TGTGCCAGTAGTATCCTTCCAGGGGCGAATAATTCACCCCTCCACTTT. This sequence encodes CASSILPGANNSPLHF.

The V gene is TRBV28, the J gene TRBJ2-7; D uncertain. This CDR3 has 13 amino acids. Germline CDR1 is MDHEN and CDR2 is SYDVKM. V lost 5 bases, J lost 0 bases, and 8 bases lay in between. This CDR3 reads CASSSLDSYEQYF. The DNA of the CDR3 is TGTGCCAGCAGTAGTCTAGACTCCTACGAGCAGTACTTC.

Within the sample, this clone is medium-sized. The chain couples TRBV6-1 to TRBJ1-4; tentative D call: TRBD1 (6 bases). The CDR3 sequence is 17 residues long. Germline values: CDR1 MNHNS, CDR2 SASEGT. V was shortened by 0 bases and J by 11 bases, with 22 bases between the two germline ends. The CDR3 DNA is TGTGCCAGCAGTGAAGCGGGGCCCCCACAGGGCGGACGCAAACTGTTTTTT. This sequence encodes CASSEAGPPQGGRKLFF.

The chain recombines TRBV19 with TRBJ2-7; 8 bases line up with TRBD1. Trimming took 4 bases from V and 5 from J; bases not matched to a gene: 7. Germline CDR1 is LNHDA and CDR2 is SQIVND (reference sequence). This CDR3 comprises 14 residues. CDR3 sequence: CASSTGQGWNEQYF. The CDR3 DNA sequence: TGTGCCAGTAGTACCGGACAGGGCTGGAACGAGCAGTACTTC.